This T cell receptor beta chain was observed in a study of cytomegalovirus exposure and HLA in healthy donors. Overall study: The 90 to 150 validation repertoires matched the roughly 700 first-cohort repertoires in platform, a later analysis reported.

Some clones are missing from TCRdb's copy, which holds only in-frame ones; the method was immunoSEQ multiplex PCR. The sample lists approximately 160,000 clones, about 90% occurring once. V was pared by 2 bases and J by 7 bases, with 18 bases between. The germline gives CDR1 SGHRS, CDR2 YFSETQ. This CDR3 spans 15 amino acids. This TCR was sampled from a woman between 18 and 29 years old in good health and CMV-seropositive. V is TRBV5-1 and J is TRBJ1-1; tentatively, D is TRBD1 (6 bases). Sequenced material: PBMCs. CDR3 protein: CASSLMVQGNVEAFF. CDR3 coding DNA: TGCGCCAGCAGCTTAATGGTCCAGGGGAATGTTGAAGCTTTCTTT.